These 6 T cell receptor beta chains were sequenced from one sample in a study of cytomegalovirus exposure and HLA in healthy donors. This PCR relied on a set of 60 Vbeta primers and 13 Jbeta primers. TCRdb's copy holds only in-frame clones and misses some; the assay was immunoSEQ multiplex PCR. The profile covers 150,000 or so clones, with about 80% appearing a single time and roughly 4% taken by the ten largest. Sequenced sample: PBMCs. These receptor sequences come from a woman aged 40 to 50 in good health and CMV-seronegative.

The chain employs TRBV29-1 and TRBJ1-1, with a tentative D call TRBD1 (5 bases). From germline, CDR1 is SQVTM and CDR2 ANQGSEA. Trimming left V 3 bases short and J 8 bases short, with 10 bases between. CDR3 size: 11 residues. In DNA, the CDR3 is TGCAGCGTTGATACTGGACAAGAAGCTTTCTTT. Amino acid sequence: CSVDTGQEAFF.

This clone was seen a few times. This rearrangement joins TRBV5-8 to TRBJ2-2, with D perhaps TRBD1 (5 bases). Per the germline V gene, CDR1 is SGHTS and CDR2 is YDEGEE. This CDR3 comprises 15 residues. The V gene lost 0 bases and the J gene lost 6 bases, with 12 bases spanning the gap. CDR3 in DNA: TGTGCCAGCAGCTTGGAGGCAGGGTTAGCCGGGGAGCTGTTTTTT. Translation gives CASSLEAGLAGELFF.

The chain is built from TRBV19 and TRBJ1-4; TRBD1 matches 9 bases. The CDR3 has 16 residues. CDR1 is LNHDA, CDR2 SQIVND, per germline (reference sequence). The trim removed 4 bases at V and 5 bases at J, leaving 8 bases unmatched. Here the CDR3 reads CASSKKQGASNEKLFF. In DNA form, the CDR3 reads TGTGCCAGTAGTAAAAAACAGGGGGCGTCGAATGAAAAACTGTTTTTT.

This clone appeared a single time. V usage is TRBV15 and J usage is TRBJ1-3; unclear D gene. With 8 bases removed from V and 8 bases from J, the gap between germline ends came to 13 bases. The germline CDR1 and CDR2 sequences are LNHNV and YYDKDF (reference sequence). This CDR3 contains 12 residues. CDR3: CATSQPADTIYF. The DNA for the CDR3 is TGTGCCACCTCTCAACCGGCGGACACCATATATTTT. Combining the CDR3 with reference TRBV15 and TRBJ1-3 gives the whole variable domain DAMVIQNPRYQVTQFGKPVTLSCSQTLNHNVMYWYQQKSSQAPKLLFHYYDKDFNNEADTPDNFQSRRPNTSFCFLDIRSPGLGDTAMYLCATSQPADTIYFGEGSWLTVV.

This rearrangement joins TRBV6-9 to TRBJ1-2, with D perhaps matching TRBD1 (6 bases). This CDR3 has 13 residues. V was trimmed by 9 bases and J by 8 bases, leaving 19 bases between them. Germline assignment: CDR1 MNHGY and CDR2 SVAAGI. The CDR3 nucleotides are TGTGCCAGAGGCCCATACAGGGTTGGCGGCTACACCTTC. This encodes CARGPYRVGGYTF.

The rearrangement joins TRBV5-1 to TRBJ1-1; the match to TRBD1 covers 9 bases. Germline CDR1 SGHRS, CDR2 YFSETQ. This CDR3 contains 15 residues. The V and J ends lost 4 bases and 4 bases, in that order; junction bases with no gene match: 8. CDR3 loop: CASSPGDRAGTEAFF. CDR3 nucleotide sequence: TGCGCCAGCAGCCCTGGGGACAGGGCAGGCACTGAAGCTTTCTTT.